These 15 T cell receptor beta chains were all obtained from the same sample, sequenced in a study of cytomegalovirus exposure and HLA in healthy donors. A multiplex PCR was run with 60 Vbeta primers and 13 Jbeta primers. The method was immunoSEQ multiplex PCR; TCRdb's version includes in-frame clones alone and lacks a portion of them. The sample shows about 130,000 clones, around 77% of them seen only once. Input material: PBMCs. Receptors originate from a man over 45 in good health and CMV-seronegative.

V is TRBV18 and J is TRBJ2-2, with TRBD2 identical over 8 bases. Germline V lookup: CDR1 KGHSH, CDR2 LQKENI. CDR3 length: 14 residues. V lost 0 bases, J lost 7 bases, and 1 base stayed unmatched. DNA of the CDR3: TGTGCCAGCTCACCACCCGGGAGGGTCGGGGAGCTGTTTTTT. Amino acids: CASSPPGRVGELFF.

The genes are TRBV6-1 and TRBJ2-7; D is perhaps TRBD2 (5 bases). Trimming took off 7 bases at V and 3 bases at J, with 13 bases between the two ends. The CDR3 sequence is 13 residues long. CDR1 is MNHNS, CDR2 SASEGT, per germline. The CDR3 coding sequence is TGTGCCAGCACCATGACTACGAACTACGAGCAGTACTTC. It yields the protein CASTMTTNYEQYF.

This clone was seen more than once but under ten times. The V call is TRBV5-1, the J call TRBJ2-1; 7 nucleotides line up with TRBD1. CDR1 is SGHRS and CDR2 is YFSETQ in the germline V gene. V dropped 7 bases and J dropped 2; count of bases not matched to a gene: 9. This CDR3 contains 15 residues. The CDR3 region is CASDSTGAPYNEQFF. CDR3 DNA: TGCGCCAGCGATAGTACAGGGGCCCCCTACAATGAGCAGTTCTTC.

The CDR3 protein is CASSSTGSNQPQHF. CDR3 DNA: TGTGCCAGCAGCTCTACAGGGAGCAATCAGCCCCAGCATTTT. The chain couples TRBV28 to TRBJ1-5, with a tentative D call TRBD1 (6 bases). V shed 6 bases and J shed 1 base, with 10 bases lying between them. CDR1 MDHEN and CDR2 SYDVKM come from the germline V gene. There are 14 residues in the CDR3.

This clone was observed a single time. This rearrangement joins TRBV2 to TRBJ2-7; 13 nucleotides align to TRBD2. V dropped 6 bases and J dropped 12; count of bases not matched to a gene: 11. CDR3 size: 14 residues. Per germline, CDR1 SNHLY and CDR2 FYNNEI. The CDR3 sequence: CASRSGTSGTYRYF. DNA for the CDR3: TGTGCCAGCAGATCCGGGACTAGCGGGACCTATCGGTACTTC.

This clone was observed a few times. The chain uses TRBV2 and TRBJ2-5, with TRBD1 matching over 8 bases. The V gene end was trimmed by 7 bases and the J gene end by 2 bases; junction bases not matched to a gene: 18. Germline V CDR1 and CDR2: SNHLY, FYNNEI. The CDR3 totals 18 residues. CDR3 residues: CASTTPRDRLLVQETQYF. The CDR3 DNA follows: TGTGCCAGCACAACGCCCCGGGACAGGCTTCTGGTACAAGAGACCCAGTACTTC.

The chain is built from TRBV30 and TRBJ2-3; D is unresolved. Trimming shortened V by 2 bases and J by 1 base, and 4 bases separated the two germline ends. The CDR3 consists of 12 residues. Germline V gene lookup returns CDR1 GTSNPN and CDR2 SVGIG (reference sequence). In DNA, the CDR3 is TGTGCCTGGAGTCCTGGCACAGATACGCAGTATTTT. Amino acid sequence: CAWSPGTDTQYF.

This clone was detected only a few times. The chain joins TRBV6-1 to TRBJ2-6, with D possibly TRBD1 on 6 matching bases. V was cut by 4 bases and J by 0 bases, with 7 bases left in between. The CDR3 sequence is 15 residues long. Germline V CDR1 and CDR2: MNHNS, SASEGT. DNA of the CDR3: TGTGCCAGCAGTGGGGGGCACTCTGGGGCCAACGTCCTGACTTTC. The encoded protein is CASSGGHSGANVLTF.

The V call is TRBV7-2, the J call TRBJ1-2, with D possibly TRBD1 on 5 matching bases. Between the trimmed V and J ends, which lost 3 bases and 3 bases, there was a span of 11 bases. CDR3 length: 14 residues. In germline, CDR1 is SGHTA, CDR2 FQGNSA. The CDR3 reads CASSFRDPDYGYTF. The CDR3, as DNA: TGTGCCAGCAGCTTCAGGGATCCTGACTATGGCTACACCTTC.

The rearrangement uses TRBV18 and TRBJ2-6; D possibly corresponds to TRBD1 (6 bases). Germline loops: CDR1 KGHSH, CDR2 LQKENI. CDR3 size: 17 residues. Trimming removed 3 bases from V and 0 bases from J, with 12 bases in between. CDR3 coding DNA: TGTGCCAGCTCACCGACACGGGACAACTCTGGGGCCAACGTCCTGACTTTC. It is translated as CASSPTRDNSGANVLTF.

For this clone: Other DNA sequences in this specimen translate into the identical CDR3. The chain couples TRBV4-2 to TRBJ1-1; 7 positions match TRBD1. The CDR3 extends over 17 amino acids. The V segment lost 2 bases and the J segment 0 bases; nucleotides outside the gene matches: 9. Germline V CDR1 and CDR2: LGHNA, YNFKEQ. The CDR3 DNA is TGTGCCAGCAGCCAATTCTGGACAGGCGAAATGAACACTGAAGCTTTCTTT. This codes for CASSQFWTGEMNTEAFF.

The chain uses TRBV21-1 and TRBJ2-5; the DNA was not used to check the table's D call, TRBD2. TRBV21-1 is reported as a pseudogene. This CDR3 spans 16 amino acids. The DNA for the CDR3 is TGTGCCAGCAGCAAGAGATCGGGAGGGCAAAATGAGACCCAGTACTTC. It encodes CASSKRSGGQNETQYF.

This chain connects TRBV5-1 to TRBJ2-5; the match to TRBD1 covers 7 bases. The CDR3 contains 15 residues. CDR1 and CDR2 from the germline V gene are SGHRS and YFSETQ. The ends lost 3 bases at V and 2 bases at J; junction bases unmatched: 7. The CDR3 here is CASSSQGNYQETQYF. The CDR3 DNA is TGCGCCAGCAGCTCACAGGGGAACTATCAAGAGACCCAGTACTTC.

The rearrangement links TRBV7-6 to TRBJ2-7; 12 bases align to TRBD2. This CDR3 comprises 16 residues. With V trimmed by 5 bases and J by 3 bases, 8 bases remained unmatched. CDR1 and CDR2 (germline): SGHVS, FNYEAQ. This CDR3 is CASSPLAGGPSYEQYF. For the CDR3, the DNA is TGTGCCAGCAGCCCCCTAGCGGGAGGGCCTAGCTACGAGCAGTACTTC.

This clone has a single count. The V call is TRBV27, the J call TRBJ2-6; D remains ambiguous. The V end lost 2 bases, the J end lost 1 base, and 6 bases lay between the germline ends. The CDR3 spans 15 residues. Germline loops: CDR1 MNHEY, CDR2 SMNVEV (reference sequence). For the CDR3, the DNA is TGTGCCAGCAGTTTACGGTGGTCTGGGGCCAACGTCCTGACTTTC. It codes for CASSLRWSGANVLTF. Variable domain in full (rest from reference TRBV27 and TRBJ2-6): EAQVTQNPRYLITVTGKKLTVTCSQNMNHEYMSWYRQDPGLGLRQIYYSMNVEVTDKGDVPEGYKVSRKEKRNFPLILESPSPNQTSLYFCASSLRWSGANVLTFGAGSRLTVL.